The clone carrying this T cell receptor (beta chain) came up a few times. What it binds is unknown. Amplification used 60 Vbeta primers and 13 Jbeta primers. Only in-frame clones appear in the TCRdb table, and some are missing; sequencing was by immunoSEQ multiplex PCR. The sample consists of about 190,000 clones, about 81% of them appearing once. These data belong to a study of cytomegalovirus exposure and HLA in healthy donors. Germline CDR1 is MDHEN and CDR2 is SYDVKM. The ends lost 10 bases at V and 9 bases at J; junction bases unmatched: 6. The CDR3 totals 13 residues. Study-level results: CMV serostatus was the sole immune exposure information available. Association of a missense DCLRE1C variant with TCR beta V- and J-gene trimming was reported in a later analysis. Later analysis identified several of the most significant clusters that appeared linked to common viral pathogens.

Sequenced: PBMCs. The V and J genes are TRBV28 and TRBJ2-1; 13 bases line up with TRBD2. The receptor comes from a woman between 18 and 30 years old in good health and CMV-seronegative. The CDR3 DNA sequence: TGTGCCACAAGGACTAGCGGGGGAGGTGAGCAGTTCTTC. Encoded protein: CATRTSGGGEQFF.